A selection of T cell receptor beta chains follows, all from one sample in a study of Ad26.COV2.S vaccination and SARS-CoV-2 variants. TCRdb's copy holds only in-frame clones and misses some; the assay was immunoSEQ multiplex PCR. The repertoire holds some 500,000 clones, with 75% to 90% as singletons. The sequencing used peripheral blood, collected in a trial of Ad26.COV2.S vaccine versus placebo. These receptor sequences come from a person aged 18-65 years who received the Ad26.COV2.S COVID-19 vaccine or a placebo. CDR3s include the opening cysteine and the closing phenylalanine or tryptophan. The order of the fields is D gene, clone size, V gene, J gene, CDR3 protein, CDR3 DNA. D genes are given only for firm matches. The size of a clone is reported for some rows only, either as once, few or many, or as a class for expanded clones.

.	.	TRBV29-1	TRBJ2-1	CSVGTSREQFF	TGCAGCGTTGGGACGTCGAGGGAGCAGTTCTTC
TRBD1	.	TRBV20-1	TRBJ1-1	CSARSGQLAFF	TGCAGTGCTCGTTCGGGACAGCTCGCTTTCTTT
.	.	TRBV18	TRBJ2-7	CASSPSGLYEQYF	TGTGCCAGCTCACCATCCGGCCTCTACGAGCAGTACTTC
.	.	TRBV7-8	TRBJ1-2	CASSLGRDYGYTF	TGTGCCAGCAGCCTCGGCAGAGACTATGGCTACACCTTC
.	few	TRBV19	TRBJ1-5	CASSIVRGVGMGNQPQHF	TGTGCCAGTAGTATAGTAAGAGGGGTCGGGATGGGCAATCAGCCCCAGCATTTT
.	.	TRBV5-4	TRBJ1-1	CASTKQGNTEAFF	TGTGCCAGCACCAAACAGGGAAACACTGAAGCTTTCTTT
.	.	TRBV27	TRBJ1-6	CASSYGGYNSPLHF	TGTGCCAGCAGTTATGGCGGGTATAATTCACCCCTCCACTTT
.	once	TRBV14	TRBJ1-5	CASSQGQAGNQPQHF	TGTGCCAGCAGCCAAGGACAGGCGGGCAATCAGCCCCAGCATTTT
.	.	TRBV18	TRBJ2-7	CASSRRAPTGEQYF	TGTGCCAGCTCACGTAGGGCCCCAACGGGCGAGCAGTACTTC
.	.	TRBV10-3	TRBJ1-4	CATRTGLGGDTNEKLFF	TGTGCCACACGCACGGGTCTGGGGGGCGATACCAATGAAAAACTGTTTTTT
.	.	TRBV15	TRBJ2-3	CATSKGESGYYTQYF	TGTGCCACCAGCAAAGGGGAGAGCGGATATTATACGCAGTATTTT
.	.	TRBV19	TRBJ1-4	CASMGLQTTNEKLFF	TGTGCCAGTATGGGGCTTCAGACAACTAATGAAAAACTGTTTTTT
.	once	TRBV5-5	TRBJ2-5	CASSLPQFQETQYF	TGTGCCAGCAGCTTGCCACAATTCCAAGAGACCCAGTACTTC
TRBD1	.	TRBV30	TRBJ2-2	CAWSWTGWNTGELFF	TGTGCCTGGAGTTGGACAGGTTGGAACACCGGGGAGCTGTTTTTT
TRBD1	.	TRBV30	TRBJ1-5	CAWSRQGGLNQPQHF	TGTGCCTGGAGTCGACAGGGGGGCCTCAATCAGCCCCAGCATTTT
.	.	TRBV9	TRBJ2-5	CASSPAGGTYKEETQYF	TGTGCCAGCAGCCCCGCTGGGGGGACTTACAAGGAGGAGACCCAGTACTTC
TRBD2	.	TRBV7-2	TRBJ2-1	CASSETSGRYNEQFF	TGTGCCAGCAGCGAGACTAGCGGGCGGTACAATGAGCAGTTCTTC